The 24 T cell receptor beta chains in this list originate from one sample, sequenced in a study of blood T cells in healthy people across ages. Then a second PCR, running about 7 to 11 cycles, was carried out with a sample-barcoded 5' primer and a J-beta primer mix. TCRdb re-analysed the 5' RACE reads in MiXCR, keeping a single row per CDR3 protein. This sample carries 910,000 or so distinct CDR3 sequences, just over 50% of them seen once, and the ten largest clones take roughly a fifth. The specimen was blood. Receptors originate from a woman aged 55-69 years in good health.

This chain links TRBV5-8 with TRBJ2-1; 11 bases align to TRBD2. V was clipped by 2 bases and J by 6 bases; unmatched bases: 4. The CDR3 is 15 amino acids. CDR1 and CDR2 (germline): SGHTS, YDEGEE. In DNA, the CDR3 is TGTGCCAGCAGCTTACGGGGACTAGCGGTCAATGAGCAGTTCTTC. This gives the protein CASSLRGLAVNEQFF.

This clonotype was seen only a few times. V and J are TRBV10-1 and TRBJ2-5; D is possibly TRBD1 (5 bases). The germline V and J ends were trimmed by 8 bases and 2 bases, with 15 bases remaining between them. Germline CDR1 reads WNHNN; CDR2 reads SYGVQD (reference sequence). This CDR3 spans 14 amino acids. The DNA of the CDR3 is TGCGCCAGCCTCCTCGAACGACAGCAAGAGACCCAGTACTTC. Protein product: CASLLERQQETQYF.

Remarks on this clonotype: Compared with germline, one end of the junction differs, possibly owing to a read error. V usage is TRBV3-1 and J usage is TRBJ1-2; 7 positions match TRBD1. The length of the CDR3 is 16 residues. Germline V lookup: CDR1 LGHDT, CDR2 YNNKEL (reference sequence). CDR3 in amino acids: CASNQDFRGQRSGYTF. CDR3 in DNA: TGTGCCAGCAACCAAGACTTTAGGGGGCAGAGGAGCGGCTACACCTTC.

The J gene is TRBJ2-1, the V gene TRBV20-1; perhaps TRBD1 as D (6 bases). CDR1 DFQATT and CDR2 SNEGSKA come from the germline V gene (reference sequence). The CDR3 runs 16 residues. V gave up 0 bases and J gave up 7 bases, with 19 bases separating them. The CDR3 sequence: CSARDLIGGVINEQFF. As DNA, the CDR3 is TGCAGTGCTAGAGACCTCATAGGGGGAGTGATTAATGAGCAGTTCTTC.

This sequence joins TRBV20-1 and TRBJ2-3; D unclear. Looked up from germline, CDR1 is DFQATT and CDR2 is SNEGSKA (reference sequence). The CDR3 length is 12 residues. Trimming pared 3 bases from V and 9 bases from J, leaving 13 bases between. CDR3: CSASGRVGTQYF. CDR3 DNA sequence: TGCAGTGCTAGTGGAAGGGTGGGAACGCAGTATTTT.

The chain carries TRBV6-6 and TRBJ2-2; possibly TRBD1 for D (6 bases). The CDR3 loop spans 14 amino acids. V was trimmed by 5 bases and J by 5 bases, leaving 12 bases between them. Germline V gives CDR1 MNHNY, CDR2 SVGAGI (reference sequence). The CDR3 sequence: CASSKQGETGELFF. The CDR3 nucleotides read TGTGCCAGCAGTAAACAGGGAGAAACCGGGGAGCTGTTTTTT.

This clonotype was seen only a few times. The chain is built from TRBV4-1 and TRBJ2-3, with a weak D call TRBD1 (6 bases). This CDR3 has 14 residues. V lost 8 bases, J lost 2 bases, and 14 bases lay in between. From germline, CDR1 is MGHRA and CDR2 YSYEKL. The CDR3 reads CASRRGDVTDTQYF. In DNA form, the CDR3 reads TGCGCCAGCCGCAGGGGAGATGTCACAGATACGCAGTATTTT.

The V gene is TRBV27, the J gene TRBJ2-2; perhaps TRBD1 as D (5 bases). The germline V gene has CDR1 MNHEY and CDR2 SMNVEV (reference sequence). The germline V and J ends were trimmed by 6 bases and 7 bases, with 9 bases remaining between them. The CDR3 length is 12 residues. Here the CDR3 DNA reads TGTGCCAGCAGCCTGGGGCACGGGGAGCTGTTTTTT. Its protein product is CASSLGHGELFF.

This chain uses TRBV7-9 with TRBJ2-7, with D perhaps matching TRBD1 (5 bases). Germline CDR1 reads SEHNR; CDR2 reads FQNEAQ (reference sequence). Trimming cost V 0 bases and J 3 bases, with 21 bases left between them. This CDR3 has 18 residues. Written as DNA, the CDR3 is TGTGCCAGCAGCTTAGCGGCGGAACCACCAGGGCCTCTCTACGAGCAGTACTTC. The encoded protein is CASSLAAEPPGPLYEQYF.

This clonotype has a handful of counts. V is TRBV6-2 or TRBV6-3 and J is TRBJ2-7; TRBD2 agrees at 11 bases. CDR1 is MNHEY and CDR2 is SVGEGT in the germline V gene. V lost 2 bases to trimming and J lost 5 bases; unmatched junction nucleotides: 8. This CDR3 has 16 residues. CDR3: CASSYIGTSGRHEQYF. CDR3 coding DNA: TGTGCCAGCAGTTACATCGGGACTAGCGGCCGCCACGAGCAGTACTTC.

The chain recombines TRBV6-5 with TRBJ2-4; TRBD1 agrees at 7 bases. The J call may be in error: the DNA end matches TRBJ2-7 better. The germline V gene has CDR1 MNHEY and CDR2 SVGAGI. This CDR3 contains 15 residues. CDR3: CASRLDREFTFEQYF. CDR3 bases: TGTGCCAGCAGACTTGACAGGGAGTTTACATTCGAGCAGTACTTC.

The chain joins TRBV7-8 to TRBJ2-7; no definite D call. Trimming removed 4 bases at V and 7 bases at J, with 14 bases between. The CDR3 extends over 13 amino acids. The germline V gene encodes CDR1 SGHVS and CDR2 FQNEAQ. DNA of the CDR3: TGTGCCAGCAGCTCCCACGCCCGATGGGAGCAGTACTTC. Translated, it gives CASSSHARWEQYF.

This clonotype was counted only a few times. This chain connects TRBV7-2 to TRBJ2-4; D is uncertain. The J call may be faulty, since TRBJ2-7 better matches the DNA end. In germline, CDR1 is SGHTA, CDR2 FQGNSA. The CDR3 totals 13 residues. The CDR3 here is CASSTNYRYEQYF. The DNA of the CDR3 is TGTGCCAGCAGCACGAATTATAGGTACGAGCAGTACTTC.

V and J are TRBV9 and TRBJ2-3; D not certain. There are 13 residues in the CDR3. Germline lookup yields CDR1 SGDLS and CDR2 YYNGEE. V dropped 2 bases and J dropped 5 bases, with 9 bases sitting between them. As DNA, the CDR3 is TGTGCCAGCAGCGTCCTCAACGTAGATACGCAGTATTTT. Amino acid sequence: CASSVLNVDTQYF.

Notes on this clonotype: Germline is not matched at one junction end, which may reflect a read error. Here the CDR3 DNA reads TGTGCCAGCAGGGTCACTAGCACAGGTACGCAGTATTTT. This codes for CASRVTSTGTQYF. V and J are TRBV2 and TRBJ2-3, with D possibly being TRBD2 (6 bases). Germline CDR1 SNHLY, CDR2 FYNNEI. The CDR3 runs to 13 residues.

The V gene is TRBV28, the J gene TRBJ2-7; 9 bases are shared with TRBD2. CDR3 size: 14 residues. Germline CDR1 is MDHEN and CDR2 is SYDVKM. The trim removed 7 bases at V and 7 bases at J, leaving 11 bases unmatched. The CDR3 coding sequence is TGTGCCAGCAACACACAAGGACTAGCGAGGGAGCAGTACTTC. This gives the protein CASNTQGLAREQYF.

This clonotype was picked up one time. V is TRBV7-9 and J is TRBJ1-2; possible D gene TRBD1, 5 bases. The germline CDR1 and CDR2 sequences are SEHNR and FQNEAQ (reference sequence). CDR3 length: 14 amino acids. Trimming removed 2 bases from V and 6 bases from J, with 13 bases in between. CDR3 coding DNA: TGTGCCAGCAGCTTACCGAGCAGGGTTAATGGCTACACCTTC. Residues: CASSLPSRVNGYTF. The variable domain in full, completed from reference TRBV7-9 and TRBJ1-2, reads DTGVSQNPRHKITKRGQNVTFRCDPISEHNRLYWYRQTLGQGPEFLTYFQNEAQLEKSRLLSDRFSAERPKGSFSTLEIQRTEQGDSAMYLCASSLPSRVNGYTFGSGTRLTVV.

The V and J genes are TRBV29-1 and TRBJ1-2; D may be TRBD1 (5 bases). This CDR3 has 13 amino acids. CDR1 SQVTM and CDR2 ANQGSEA come from the germline V gene. Trimming left V 3 bases short and J 6 bases short, with 14 bases between. As DNA, the CDR3 is TGCAGCGTTGACAGGAAGGGGTACGATGGCTACACCTTC. Amino acids: CSVDRKGYDGYTF.

The chain is built from TRBV5-1 and TRBJ2-1; tentative D call: TRBD1 (7 bases). The CDR3 runs 15 residues. With 5 bases removed from V and 4 bases from J, the gap between germline ends came to 16 bases. CDR1 is SGHRS, CDR2 YFSETQ, per germline. In nucleotides, the CDR3 is TGCGCCAGCAGTCGGGGGACAGTACCTTACAATGAGCAGTTCTTC. The encoded protein is CASSRGTVPYNEQFF.

This clonotype was counted between two and nine times. The chain links TRBV9 to TRBJ2-5; 8 bases line up with TRBD2. The end of the DNA fits TRBJ2-7 better, so the J call may be wrong. The CDR3 totals 15 residues. The germline CDR1 and CDR2 sequences are SGDLS and YYNGEE. CDR3 loop: CASSTRSGTPYEQYF. The CDR3 DNA reads as TGTGCCAGCAGCACCCGTAGCGGGACTCCCTACGAGCAGTACTTC.

Of note for this clonotype: At one end the junction does not follow the germline gene, possibly because of a read error. This chain joins TRBV4-1 and TRBJ2-1; D uncertain. This CDR3 comprises 11 residues. Germline CDR1 reads MGHRA; CDR2 reads YSYEKL. CDR3 protein: CASSLNKEQFF. The CDR3 bases are TGCGCCAGCAGCCTGAACAAAGAGCAGTTCTTC.

The chain uses TRBV7-2 and TRBJ2-4; D may correspond to TRBD1 or TRBD2 (7 bases each). The V and J ends lost 5 bases and 10 bases respectively, with 12 bases between them. Germline V CDR1 and CDR2: SGHTA, FQGNSA. This CDR3 is 12 amino acids long. This CDR3 is CASSGGGQIQYF. DNA for the CDR3: TGTGCCAGCAGCGGGGGGGGACAGATTCAGTACTTC.

J is TRBJ2-7 and V is TRBV7-2; 9 bases are shared with TRBD1. CDR3 length: 18 amino acids. Losses at the gene ends were 1 base for V and 5 bases for J; bases not matched to a gene: 15. Germline CDR1 SGHTA, CDR2 FQGNSA. Here the CDR3 reads CASSLVAGQGQYFDEQYF. The CDR3 nucleotides are TGTGCCAGCAGCTTAGTGGCGGGACAGGGTCAATATTTCGACGAGCAGTACTTC.

Comments on this clonotype: The junction departs from the called germline gene at one end, perhaps through a read error. The chain couples TRBV7-9 to TRBJ1-2, with TRBD1 matching over 7 bases. This CDR3 has 15 amino acids. The germline gives CDR1 SEHNR, CDR2 FQNEAQ (reference sequence). The CDR3 DNA reads TGTGCCAGCAGCTTGGAGGGGGCCCGTCACTATGGCTACATCTTC. Translated: CASSLEGARHYGYIF.